This passage covers 21 T cell receptor beta chains from one sample sequenced in a study of beta chain features in type 1 diabetes. All of the isolated RNA was reverse transcribed, so expressed TCRB transcripts were sequenced. TCRdb's table, derived via immunoSEQ multiplex PCR, lists solely in-frame clones and lacks some. Found here are fewer than 650,000 clones, 15% of them singletons; the top ten hold around 0.095%. Sequenced sample: naive CD4+ T cells from blood. These receptors all come from a young man in good health.

This clone was observed a few times. The chain uses TRBV5-4 and TRBJ2-6, with no clear D. The CDR3 is made up of 15 amino acids. Trimming shortened V by 1 base and J by 0 bases, and 5 bases separated the two germline ends. Germline CDR1 SGHNT, CDR2 YYREEE (reference sequence). CDR3 sequence: CASSLWSSGANVLTF. CDR3 nucleotides: TGTGCCAGCAGCTTGTGGAGCTCTGGGGCCAACGTCCTGACTTTC.

This chain connects TRBV7-6 to TRBJ2-7, with D possibly being TRBD1 (6 bases). V lost 2 bases and J lost 3, with 14 bases in between. This CDR3 is 15 amino acids long. CDR1 SGHVS and CDR2 FNYEAQ come from the germline V gene. CDR3 DNA: TGTGCCAGCAGCTTAACTCCCGGACAGAGCTACGAGCAGTACTTC. This gives the protein CASSLTPGQSYEQYF.

In its sample, this clone was seen a few times. CDR3 loop: CASRKGTGSYEQYF. The DNA of the CDR3 is TGTGCCAGCAGGAAGGGGACAGGGTCCTACGAGCAGTACTTC. This chain uses TRBV27 with TRBJ2-7; 9 bases line up with TRBD1. Trimming removed 6 bases from V and 1 base from J; junction bases left unmatched: 4. CDR1 MNHEY and CDR2 SMNVEV come from the germline V gene (reference sequence). The CDR3 covers 14 residues.

This clone was counted a few times. This rearrangement joins TRBV6-6 to TRBJ1-4, with a tentative D call TRBD1 (5 bases). The CDR3 spans 14 residues. The V and J ends lost 6 bases and 7 bases respectively, with 15 bases between them. CDR1 and CDR2 (germline): MNHNY, SVGAGI (reference sequence). The CDR3 DNA is TGTGCCAGCAGCCAAGGCGGGGGTGCTGAAAAACTGTTTTTT. Its protein is CASSQGGGAEKLFF.

The chain's CDR3 is CASSTTVNTEAFF. The DNA for the CDR3 is TGTGCCAGCAGCACGACAGTGAACACTGAAGCTTTCTTT. V usage is TRBV7-2 and J usage is TRBJ1-1; D perhaps matches TRBD1 (5 bases). V was trimmed by 5 bases and J by 0 bases, leaving 7 bases between them. There are 13 residues in the CDR3. Germline values: CDR1 SGHTA, CDR2 FQGNSA.

This clone occurred a few times. The chain combines TRBV29-1 with TRBJ2-7; 9 nucleotides match TRBD1. This CDR3 region has 14 residues. CDR1 SQVTM and CDR2 ANQGSEA come from the germline V gene. V was pared by 6 bases and J by 2 bases, with 8 bases of the junction left unmatched. CDR3 in amino acids: CSVDGQGTTYEQYF. The CDR3 DNA is TGCAGCGTCGACGGACAGGGGACAACCTACGAGCAGTACTTC.

DNA of the CDR3: TGTGCCAGCAGCCCCGGGACAACCGCCTACGAGCAGTACTTC. Protein product: CASSPGTTAYEQYF. The chain recombines TRBV6-5 with TRBJ2-7; weak D call: TRBD1 (6 bases). The CDR3 sequence is 14 residues long. V lost 6 bases and J lost 2, with 14 bases in between. Per germline, CDR1 MNHEY and CDR2 SVGAGI.

The chain links TRBV28 to TRBJ2-6; 9 bases map to TRBD1. The trim removed 11 bases at V and 0 bases at J, leaving 11 bases unmatched. CDR3 size: 17 residues. Per the germline V gene, CDR1 is MDHEN and CDR2 is SYDVKM. The CDR3 loop is CAADRTGAPSGANVLTF. CDR3 DNA: TGTGCCGCGGACCGGACAGGGGCCCCCTCTGGGGCCAACGTCCTGACTTTC.

The chain couples TRBV28 to TRBJ1-5; unclear D gene. Trimming cost V 7 bases and J 7 bases, with 11 bases left between them. The germline V gene encodes CDR1 MDHEN and CDR2 SYDVKM. The CDR3 has 12 residues. CDR3 protein: CASNRGGQPQHF. For the CDR3, the DNA is TGTGCCAGCAACCGAGGTGGGCAGCCCCAGCATTTT.

This rearrangement joins TRBV30 to TRBJ2-1, with unresolved D. This CDR3 has 12 amino acids. The V end lost 3 bases, the J end lost 9 bases, and 12 bases lay between the germline ends. Germline V gives CDR1 GTSNPN, CDR2 SVGIG (reference sequence). The CDR3 sequence is CAWRQLFTEQFF. For the CDR3, the DNA is TGTGCCTGGAGGCAGCTGTTCACTGAGCAGTTCTTC.

This clone was picked up a small number of times. V is TRBV7-6 and J is TRBJ1-2; 7 positions match TRBD1. The CDR3 is 15 residues long. From germline, CDR1 is SGHVS and CDR2 FNYEAQ. Trimming removed 2 bases from V and 8 bases from J; junction bases left unmatched: 11. In DNA, the CDR3 is TGTGCCAGCAGCTTACGACAGGGTGAGACGGGAGGCTACACCTTC. Its translation is CASSLRQGETGGYTF.

As DNA, the CDR3 is TGCGCCAGCTTCTCCGGGACAGCGAACACTGAAGCTTTCTTT. It is translated as CASFSGTANTEAFF. This sequence joins TRBV5-1 and TRBJ1-1; 7 nucleotides agree with TRBD1. This CDR3 has 14 amino acids. Germline CDR1 reads SGHRS; CDR2 reads YFSETQ. Trimming at V came to 7 bases and at J to 1 base, leaving 7 bases not matched to a gene.

The table lists this clone with a few counts. The chain links TRBV10-3 to TRBJ2-7; D ambiguous. Germline CDR1 reads ENHRY; CDR2 reads SYGVKD. The CDR3 extends over 14 amino acids. Trimming took 2 bases from V and 0 from J, leaving 8 bases between them. DNA of the CDR3: TGTGCCATCAGTGAGGCTCCAGTCTCCTACGAGCAGTACTTC. Translation gives CAISEAPVSYEQYF.

V is TRBV15 and J is TRBJ2-3; 9 bases fit TRBD2. Unmatched junction bases numbered 10, after V lost 6 bases and J lost 6 bases. This CDR3 comprises 15 residues. Germline V lookup: CDR1 LNHNV, CDR2 YYDKDF (reference sequence). The CDR3 DNA reads as TGTGCCACCAGGATCGGGGGACTAGCAGGCGATACGCAGTATTTT. Protein product: CATRIGGLAGDTQYF. The entire variable domain, with the rest obtained from reference TRBV15 and TRBJ2-3, is as follows: DAMVIQNPRYQVTQFGKPVTLSCSQTLNHNVMYWYQQKSSQAPKLLFHYYDKDFNNEADTPDNFQSRRPNTSFCFLDIRSPGLGDTAMYLCATRIGGLAGDTQYFGPGTRLTVL.

The sample holds a few counts of this clone. The chain links TRBV6-4 to TRBJ2-3; the D gene is possibly TRBD2 (7 bases). The CDR3 runs 16 residues. The V end lost 6 bases, the J end lost 3 bases, and 19 bases lay between the germline ends. Germline CDR1 and CDR2: MRHNA and SNTAGT. This chain's CDR3 is CASRGSGGDLTDTQYF. CDR3 bases: TGTGCCAGCAGAGGTTCGGGGGGCGACTTAACAGATACGCAGTATTTT.

The chain couples TRBV7-9 to TRBJ2-1; D is uncertain. The CDR3 contains 17 residues. The germline V and J ends were trimmed by 4 bases and 6 bases, with 22 bases remaining between them. Germline V lookup: CDR1 SEHNR, CDR2 FQNEAQ (reference sequence). The CDR3 sequence: CASSSLSPRKVGNEQFF. The CDR3 DNA is TGTGCCAGCAGCTCCTTGAGTCCGCGCAAGGTTGGCAATGAGCAGTTCTTC.

The rearrangement joins TRBV21-1 to TRBJ2-1; TRBD2 is the table's D call and was not checked against the DNA. TRBV21-1 is shown as a pseudogene. This CDR3 is 16 amino acids long. This CDR3 is CASSTQRALLGHEQFF. DNA for the CDR3: TGTGCCAGCAGCACTCAGCGGGCCCTACTAGGGCATGAGCAGTTCTTC.

This clone was seen only a few times. The V call is TRBV7-3, the J call TRBJ1-2; D is perhaps TRBD1 (6 bases). The CDR3 totals 14 residues. Trimming removed 1 base at V and 6 bases at J, with 12 bases between. Germline V gives CDR1 SGHTA, CDR2 FQGTGA. DNA of the CDR3: TGTGCCAGCAGCTTAAACAGGGAAGGGCATGGCTACACCTTC. Amino acids: CASSLNREGHGYTF.

This clone was observed a few times. The J gene is TRBJ1-4, the V gene TRBV9; the match to TRBD1 covers 7 bases. This CDR3 is built from 17 residues. In germline, CDR1 is SGDLS, CDR2 YYNGEE. Trimming at V came to 3 bases and at J to 0 bases, leaving 8 bases not matched to a gene. CDR3 bases: TGTGCCAGCAGCGGTCCCCGGGACAGAGCAACTAATGAAAAACTGTTTTTT. It encodes CASSGPRDRATNEKLFF.

The genes are TRBV6-5 and TRBJ2-7, with 7 bases matching TRBD1. The ends lost 4 bases at V and 3 bases at J; junction bases unmatched: 9. CDR3 length: 15 amino acids. The germline CDR1 and CDR2 sequences are MNHEY and SVGAGI. CDR3 region: CASSSRETGNYEQYF. Here the CDR3 DNA reads TGTGCCAGCAGTTCACGAGAGACAGGGAACTACGAGCAGTACTTC.

V is TRBV6-5 and J is TRBJ1-2; 8 bases align to TRBD1. The germline gives CDR1 MNHEY, CDR2 SVGAGI. J lost 8 bases, V lost 5 bases, and 4 bases had no gene match. The CDR3 length is 12 residues. For the CDR3, the DNA is TGTGCCAGCAGTGGACAGGGAGAGGGCTACACCTTC. This encodes CASSGQGEGYTF.